This TCR beta chain emerged from a study of response to subunit inactivated influenza vaccine. Germline V gene lookup returns CDR1 MNHEY and CDR2 SMNVEV (reference sequence). CDR3 size: 15 residues. With 2 bases removed from V and 4 bases from J, the gap between germline ends came to 12 bases. For this clonotype: Its specificity is not known.

Study conclusions and caveats: With each seasonal influenza vaccination, the authors suggested, few new T cells are recruited.

TCRdb reprocessed the RT-PCR reads via MiXCR and lists one record per CDR3 protein. The data hold roughly 460,000 distinct CDR3 sequences, with roughly 9.8% observed a single time. This specimen consisted of PBMCs from blood, obtained 45 days after vaccination. V usage is TRBV27 and J usage is TRBJ2-1; D possibly corresponds to TRBD2 (5 bases). The clonotype comes from a man aged 50 to 59 who received an inactivated influenza vaccine. In nucleotides, the CDR3 is TGTGCCAGCAGTTTAGAGCGGCCTCCTTACAATGAGCAGTTCTTC. Protein: CASSLERPPYNEQFF.